This T cell receptor (beta chain) was identified in a study of cytomegalovirus exposure and HLA in healthy donors. Study results and limitations: Only CMV serostatus was available as immune exposure information. It was reported in a later analysis that an Asian-associated ancestry cluster showed fewer N-insertions than the roughly 660-donor mean.

PCR primers comprised 60 Vbeta and 13 Jbeta primers. In the authors' methods: Approximately 73 million unique TCR beta chains, roughly 11 million shared, were counted in a later analysis. The assay was immunoSEQ multiplex PCR, and TCRdb's table has in-frame clones only and misses some. V and J calls and clone size are those listed in that table; D and trimming were worked out from the DNA. This table lists tens of thousands of clones. Comment on this clone: What it recognizes is unknown.

V lost 5 bases and J lost 3, with 14 bases in between. CDR3 length equals 14 residues. CDR1 is MNHEY and CDR2 is SVGAGI in the germline V gene. The chain recombines TRBV6-5 with TRBJ2-7; TRBD2 is a possible D gene (6 bases). The source is a woman aged 60-75 years in good health and CMV-seronegative. The sequencing input was PBMCs. The CDR3 region is CASSRDSLFYEQYF. In DNA form, the CDR3 reads TGTGCCAGCAGTCGGGACTCTTTGTTCTACGAGCAGTACTTC.